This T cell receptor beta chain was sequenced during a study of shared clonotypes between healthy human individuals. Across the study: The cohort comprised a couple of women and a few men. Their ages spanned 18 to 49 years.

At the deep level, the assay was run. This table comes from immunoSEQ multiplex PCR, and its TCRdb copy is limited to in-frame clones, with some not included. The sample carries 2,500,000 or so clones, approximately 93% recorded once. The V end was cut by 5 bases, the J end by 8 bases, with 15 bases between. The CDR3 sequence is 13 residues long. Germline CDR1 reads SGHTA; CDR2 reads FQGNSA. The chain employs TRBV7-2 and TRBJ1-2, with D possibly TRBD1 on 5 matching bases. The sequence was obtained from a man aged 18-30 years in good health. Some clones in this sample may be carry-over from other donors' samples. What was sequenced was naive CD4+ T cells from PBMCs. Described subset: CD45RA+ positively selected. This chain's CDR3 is CASSLMGGGGYTF. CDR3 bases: TGTGCCAGCAGCCTAATGGGGGGTGGCGGCTACACCTTC.